These 14 T cell receptor beta chains share one sample of origin, sequenced in a study of cytomegalovirus exposure and HLA in healthy donors. TCRdb's table, derived via immunoSEQ multiplex PCR, lists solely in-frame clones and lacks some. This sample has 70,000 or so clones, with nearly 95% found just once. Material for sequencing was PBMCs. These receptors were taken from a young man in good health and CMV-seropositive.

CDR3 sequence reads: CASSALGGKSGYTF. The CDR3 DNA reads as TGTGCCAGTAGTGCCCTTGGGGGCAAAAGTGGCTACACCTTC. The chain links TRBV19 to TRBJ1-2, with a tentative D call TRBD1 (6 bases). Looked up from germline, CDR1 is LNHDA and CDR2 is SQIVND (reference sequence). The length of the CDR3 is 14 residues. V was cut by 5 bases and J by 7 bases, with 17 bases left in between.

CDR3 sequence: CASNPGTVSYEQYF. For the CDR3, the DNA is TGTGCCAGCAACCCCGGGACAGTATCCTACGAGCAGTACTTC. This sequence joins TRBV6-5 and TRBJ2-7, with 7 bases fitting TRBD1. The CDR3 runs 14 residues. V dropped 7 bases and J dropped 1; count of bases not matched to a gene: 7. Germline loops: CDR1 MNHEY, CDR2 SVGAGI.

The V and J genes are TRBV6-1 and TRBJ2-7; 8 positions match TRBD2. V was clipped by 6 bases and J by 3 bases; unmatched bases: 4. CDR3 size: 13 residues. Germline V CDR1 and CDR2: MNHNS, SASEGT. The CDR3 DNA reads as TGTGCCAGCAGCAAGCGGGAGAACTACGAGCAGTACTTC. It encodes CASSKRENYEQYF.

This clone came up once. This sequence joins TRBV9 and TRBJ2-1; 10 nucleotides agree with TRBD1. The V gene end was trimmed by 4 bases and the J gene end by 6 bases; junction bases not matched to a gene: 13. The CDR3 runs to 17 residues. Per germline, CDR1 SGDLS and CDR2 YYNGEE. CDR3 sequence: CASSLRGQGVVGNEQFF. The CDR3, as DNA: TGTGCCAGCAGCCTCCGCGGACAGGGGGTTGTAGGCAATGAGCAGTTCTTC.

CDR3 nucleotide sequence: TGTGCCAGCAGTGACCGGGACAGCTCCTACGAGCAGTACTTC. This translates into CASSDRDSSYEQYF. The chain is built from TRBV25-1 and TRBJ2-7; 7 nucleotides agree with TRBD1. V shed 3 bases and J 0 bases; nucleotides not matched to a gene: 2. This CDR3 contains 14 residues. Germline V gene sequence: CDR1 MGHDK, CDR2 SYGVNS.

V usage is TRBV28 and J usage is TRBJ2-7; TRBD2 matches 9 bases. Germline trimming cut 1 base from V and 5 bases from J; bases unmatched to any gene: 12. The CDR3 is made up of 17 amino acids. Per the germline V gene, CDR1 is MDHEN and CDR2 is SYDVKM. CDR3: CASSLYIRQSGRHEQYF. The CDR3 DNA reads as TGTGCCAGCAGTTTATATATTAGACAGAGCGGGAGGCACGAGCAGTACTTC.

V usage is TRBV29-1 and J usage is TRBJ2-5; 9 bases align to TRBD2. V gave up 5 bases and J gave up 5 bases; unmatched junction bases: 15. The germline CDR1 and CDR2 sequences are SQVTM and ANQGSEA. The CDR3 is made up of 16 amino acids. The DNA for the CDR3 is TGCAGCGTTCACCCCGGGGCTAGCGGGAAGCGGGAGACCCAGTACTTC. Translation: CSVHPGASGKRETQYF.

The V gene is TRBV7-9, the J gene TRBJ2-5, with 8 nucleotides matching TRBD1. Germline CDR1 and CDR2: SEHNR and FQNEAQ (reference sequence). With V trimmed by 2 bases and J by 5 bases, 7 bases remained unmatched. The CDR3 loop spans 15 amino acids. Here the CDR3 reads CASSLFGQGGETQYF. The CDR3 coding sequence is TGTGCCAGCAGCTTATTCGGACAGGGCGGGGAGACCCAGTACTTC.

This chain joins TRBV19 and TRBJ2-1, with a tentative D call TRBD1 (6 bases). Between the trimmed V and J ends, which lost 5 bases and 7 bases, there was a span of 9 bases. This CDR3 comprises 12 residues. CDR1 LNHDA and CDR2 SQIVND come from the germline V gene (reference sequence). This chain's CDR3 is CASSGDRNEQFF. The CDR3 DNA reads as TGTGCCAGTAGTGGAGACAGGAATGAGCAGTTCTTC.

This clone appeared once. The V gene is TRBV13, the J gene TRBJ2-7, with 10 bases matching TRBD1. Unmatched junction bases numbered 11, after V lost 5 bases and J lost 4 bases. This CDR3 is built from 16 residues. The V gene's germline CDR1 is PRHDT and CDR2 FYEKMQ (reference sequence). The CDR3 loop reads CASSSLLTGGVYEQYF. Here the CDR3 DNA reads TGTGCCAGCAGCAGCTTACTGACAGGGGGCGTGTACGAGCAGTACTTC.

J is TRBJ2-5 and V is TRBV5-1, with D possibly matching TRBD2 (6 bases). Germline assignment: CDR1 SGHRS and CDR2 YFSETQ. The CDR3 spans 15 residues. V lost 1 base to trimming and J lost 2 bases, with 12 bases between them. The CDR3 region has the DNA TGCGCCAGCAGCTTGCTAGCGCAAAAACAAGAGACCCAGTACTTC. Amino acids: CASSLLAQKQETQYF. Looking up the rest from reference TRBV5-1 and TRBJ2-5 gives the full variable domain: KAGVTQTPRYLIKTRGQQVTLSCSPISGHRSVSWYQQTPGQGLQFLFEYFSETQRNKGNFPGRFSGRQFSNSRSEMNVSTLELGDSALYLCASSLLAQKQETQYFGPGTRLLVL.

The CDR3 bases are TGTGCCAGTAGTTCCAACAGGGGTGAAAGGAACACTGAAGCTTTCTTT. Residues: CASSSNRGERNTEAFF. The chain joins TRBV19 to TRBJ1-1, with 7 bases matching TRBD1. With V trimmed by 5 bases and J by 1 base, 10 bases remained unmatched. CDR3 length equals 16 residues. Germline V gene data show CDR1 as LNHDA and CDR2 as SQIVND (reference sequence).

The chain uses TRBV28 and TRBJ1-2; 7 nucleotides line up with TRBD1. Germline trimming cut 8 bases from V and 3 bases from J; bases unmatched to any gene: 6. This CDR3 is 13 amino acids long. The V gene's germline CDR1 is MDHEN and CDR2 SYDVKM. Here the CDR3 DNA reads TGTGCCAGCGGCGACAGGGTTCACTATGGCTACACCTTC. This translates into CASGDRVHYGYTF.

The V gene is TRBV7-3, the J gene TRBJ1-2, with D possibly TRBD1 on 6 matching bases. Per germline, CDR1 SGHTA and CDR2 FQGTGA. Trimming removed 5 bases from V and 6 bases from J, with 13 bases in between. The CDR3 runs 13 residues. The chain's CDR3 is CASSPSTGNGYTF. The CDR3 bases are TGTGCCAGCAGCCCGTCTACAGGGAATGGCTACACCTTC.